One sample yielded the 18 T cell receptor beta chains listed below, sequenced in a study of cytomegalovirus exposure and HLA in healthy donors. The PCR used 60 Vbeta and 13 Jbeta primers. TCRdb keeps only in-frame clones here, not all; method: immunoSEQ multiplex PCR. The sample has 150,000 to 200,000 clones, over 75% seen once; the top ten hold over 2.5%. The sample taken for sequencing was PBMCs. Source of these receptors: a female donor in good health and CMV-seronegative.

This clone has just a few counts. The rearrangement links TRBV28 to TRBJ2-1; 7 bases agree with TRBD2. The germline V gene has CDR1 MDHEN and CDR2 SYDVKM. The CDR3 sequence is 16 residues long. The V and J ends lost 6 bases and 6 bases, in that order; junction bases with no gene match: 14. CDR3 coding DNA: TGTGCCAGCAGCCCCCTCTTGGGGAGGGACGGCAATGAGCAGTTCTTC. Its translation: CASSPLLGRDGNEQFF.

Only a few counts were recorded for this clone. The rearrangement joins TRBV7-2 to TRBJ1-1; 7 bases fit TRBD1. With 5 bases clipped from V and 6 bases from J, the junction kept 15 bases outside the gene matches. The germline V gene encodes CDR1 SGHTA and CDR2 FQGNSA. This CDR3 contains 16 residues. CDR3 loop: CASSPTRAGGMAEAFF. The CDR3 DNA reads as TGTGCCAGCAGCCCTACTAGGGCAGGGGGGATGGCTGAAGCTTTCTTT.

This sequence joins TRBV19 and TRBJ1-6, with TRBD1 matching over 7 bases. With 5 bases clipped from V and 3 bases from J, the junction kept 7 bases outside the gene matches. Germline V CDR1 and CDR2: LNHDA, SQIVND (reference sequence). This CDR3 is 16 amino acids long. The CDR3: CASSDSRGFYNSPLHF. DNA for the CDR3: TGTGCCAGTAGTGACTCCAGGGGGTTCTATAATTCACCCCTCCACTTT.

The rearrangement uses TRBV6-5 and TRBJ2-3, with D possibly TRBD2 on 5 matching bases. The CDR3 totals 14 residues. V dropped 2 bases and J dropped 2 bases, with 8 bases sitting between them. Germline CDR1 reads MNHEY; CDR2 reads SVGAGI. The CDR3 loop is CASSYERSTDTQYF. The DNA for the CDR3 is TGTGCCAGCAGTTACGAGCGGTCCACAGATACGCAGTATTTT.

CDR3 bases: TGCAGCGTTGCTAGCGAGTACAATGAGCAGTTCTTC. It translates to CSVASEYNEQFF. The chain carries TRBV29-1 and TRBJ2-1; TRBD2 is a possible D gene (6 bases). The V gene's germline CDR1 is SQVTM and CDR2 ANQGSEA. Trimming took off 4 bases at V and 4 bases at J, with 8 bases between the two ends. This CDR3 region has 12 residues.

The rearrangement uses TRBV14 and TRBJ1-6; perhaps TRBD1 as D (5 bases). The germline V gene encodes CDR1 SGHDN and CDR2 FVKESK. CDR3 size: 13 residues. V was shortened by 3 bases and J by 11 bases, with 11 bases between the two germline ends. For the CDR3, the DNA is TGTGCCAGCAGCCAGCAACAGGTAGCACCCCTCCACTTT. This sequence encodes CASSQQQVAPLHF.

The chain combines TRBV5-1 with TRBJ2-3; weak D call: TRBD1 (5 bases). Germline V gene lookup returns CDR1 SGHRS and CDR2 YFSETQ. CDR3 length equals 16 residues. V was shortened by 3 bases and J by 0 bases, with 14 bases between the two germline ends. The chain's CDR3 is CASSSMDKTSTDTQYF. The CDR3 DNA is TGCGCCAGCAGCTCGATGGACAAAACTAGCACAGATACGCAGTATTTT.

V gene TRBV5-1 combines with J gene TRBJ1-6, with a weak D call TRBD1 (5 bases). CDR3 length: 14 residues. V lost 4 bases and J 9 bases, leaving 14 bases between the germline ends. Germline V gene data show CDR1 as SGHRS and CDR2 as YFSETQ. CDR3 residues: CASSPERGSSPLHF. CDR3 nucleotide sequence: TGCGCCAGCAGCCCCGAAAGGGGAAGTTCACCCCTCCACTTT.

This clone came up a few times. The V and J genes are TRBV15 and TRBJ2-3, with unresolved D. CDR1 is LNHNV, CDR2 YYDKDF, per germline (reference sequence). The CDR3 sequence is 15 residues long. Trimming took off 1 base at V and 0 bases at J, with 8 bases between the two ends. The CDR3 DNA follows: TGTGCCACCAGCAGAGCTACTGCTAGCACAGATACGCAGTATTTT. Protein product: CATSRATASTDTQYF. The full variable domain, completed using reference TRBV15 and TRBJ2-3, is DAMVIQNPRYQVTQFGKPVTLSCSQTLNHNVMYWYQQKSSQAPKLLFHYYDKDFNNEADTPDNFQSRRPNTSFCFLDIRSPGLGDTAMYLCATSRATASTDTQYFGPGTRLTVL.

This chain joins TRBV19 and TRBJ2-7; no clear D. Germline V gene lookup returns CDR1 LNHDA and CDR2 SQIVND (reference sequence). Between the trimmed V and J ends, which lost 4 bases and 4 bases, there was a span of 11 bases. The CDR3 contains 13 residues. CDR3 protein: CASSTGRGYEQYF. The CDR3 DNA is TGTGCCAGTAGTACCGGTAGAGGATACGAGCAGTACTTC.

Here the CDR3 DNA reads TGCGCCAGCAGTGAGGGAGGGACCCGAGCAGATACGCAGTATTTT. Its protein is CASSEGGTRADTQYF. The V and J genes are TRBV10-2 and TRBJ2-3; D perhaps matches TRBD2 (6 bases). V lost 2 bases, J lost 4 bases, and 13 bases lay in between. Per germline, CDR1 WSHSY and CDR2 SAAADI. The CDR3 runs to 15 residues.

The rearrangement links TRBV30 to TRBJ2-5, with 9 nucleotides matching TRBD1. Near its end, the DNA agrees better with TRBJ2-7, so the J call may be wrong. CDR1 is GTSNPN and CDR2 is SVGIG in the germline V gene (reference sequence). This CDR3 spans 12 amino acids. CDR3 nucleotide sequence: TGTGCGTCCGGGACAGGGACCTACGAGCAGTACTTC. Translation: CASGTGTYEQYF.

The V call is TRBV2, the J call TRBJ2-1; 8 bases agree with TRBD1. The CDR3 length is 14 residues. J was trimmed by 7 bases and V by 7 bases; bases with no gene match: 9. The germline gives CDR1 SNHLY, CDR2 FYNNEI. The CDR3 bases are TGTGCCAGCAAACCCGACAGGGACAGGAATGAGCAGTTCTTC. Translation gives CASKPDRDRNEQFF. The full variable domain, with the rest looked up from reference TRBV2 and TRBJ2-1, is EPEVTQTPSHQVTQMGQEVILRCVPISNHLYFYWYRQILGQKVEFLVSFYNNEISEKSEIFDDQFSVERPDGSNFTLKIRSTKLEDSAMYFCASKPDRDRNEQFFGPGTRLTVL.

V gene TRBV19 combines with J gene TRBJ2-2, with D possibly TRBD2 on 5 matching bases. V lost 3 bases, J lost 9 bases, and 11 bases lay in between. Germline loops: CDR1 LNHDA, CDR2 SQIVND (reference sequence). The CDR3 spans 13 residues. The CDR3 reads CASSIVEDRELFF. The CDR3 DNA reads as TGTGCCAGTAGTATTGTGGAGGACCGGGAGCTGTTTTTT.

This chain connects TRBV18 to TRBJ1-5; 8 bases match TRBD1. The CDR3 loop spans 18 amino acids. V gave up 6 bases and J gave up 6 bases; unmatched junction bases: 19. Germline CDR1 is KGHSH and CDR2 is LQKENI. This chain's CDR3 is CASSEDDRGGIFGQPQHF. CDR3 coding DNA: TGTGCCAGCTCCGAAGATGACAGGGGCGGAATATTTGGTCAGCCCCAGCATTTT.

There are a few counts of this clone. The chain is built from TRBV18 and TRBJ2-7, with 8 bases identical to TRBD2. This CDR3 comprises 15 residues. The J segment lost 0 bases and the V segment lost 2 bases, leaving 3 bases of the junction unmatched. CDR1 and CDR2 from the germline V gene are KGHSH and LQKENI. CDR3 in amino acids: CASSPTGLGSYEQYF. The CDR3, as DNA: TGTGCCAGCTCACCAACGGGACTAGGCTCCTACGAGCAGTACTTC.

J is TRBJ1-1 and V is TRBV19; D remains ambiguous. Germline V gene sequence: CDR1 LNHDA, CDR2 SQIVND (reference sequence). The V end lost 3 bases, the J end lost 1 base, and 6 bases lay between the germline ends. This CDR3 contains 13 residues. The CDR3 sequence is CASSMSRNTEAFF. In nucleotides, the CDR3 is TGTGCCAGTAGTATGAGTCGGAACACTGAAGCTTTCTTT.

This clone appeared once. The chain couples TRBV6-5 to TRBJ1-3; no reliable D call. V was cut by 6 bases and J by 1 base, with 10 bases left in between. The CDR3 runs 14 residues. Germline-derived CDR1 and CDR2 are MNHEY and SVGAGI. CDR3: CASSSGLSGNTIYF. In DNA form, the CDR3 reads TGTGCCAGCAGCTCAGGACTATCTGGAAACACCATATATTTT.